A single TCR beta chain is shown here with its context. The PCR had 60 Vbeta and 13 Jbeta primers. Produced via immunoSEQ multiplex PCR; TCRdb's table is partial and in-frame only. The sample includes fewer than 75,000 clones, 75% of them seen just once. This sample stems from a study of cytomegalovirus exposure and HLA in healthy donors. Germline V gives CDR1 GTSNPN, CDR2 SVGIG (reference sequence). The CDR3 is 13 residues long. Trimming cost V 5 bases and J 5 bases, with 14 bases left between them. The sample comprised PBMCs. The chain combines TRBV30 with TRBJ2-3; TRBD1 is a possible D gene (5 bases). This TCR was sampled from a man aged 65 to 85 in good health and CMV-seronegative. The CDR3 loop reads CAWADSSGDTQYF. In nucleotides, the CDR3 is TGTGCCTGGGCCGACAGCTCCGGAGATACGCAGTATTTT.